These T cell receptor beta chains were read from a single sample in a study of T cells after yellow fever vaccination. TCRdb reanalysed the 5' RACE reads using MiXCR and keeps one entry per CDR3 protein. The data contain 310,000 or so distinct CDR3 sequences, around 6.8% of them seen just once; the ten biggest clones take up roughly a sixth. The material was PBMCs, obtained approximately 40 days after the first yellow fever vaccination. Receptors originate from a man younger than 35 who received the YFV17D yellow fever vaccine. Both conserved end residues are part of each CDR3. A D gene is named only where the DNA matches it firmly. Only part of the rows carry a size: once, few, many, or a class if the clone is expanded.

v_call	j_call	clone_size	d_call	cdr3_aa	cdr3_nt
TRBV20-1	TRBJ2-1	many	NA	CSARDVGSSYNEQFF	TGCAGTGCTAGAGATGTGGGGAGCTCCTACAATGAGCAGTTCTTC
TRBV28	TRBJ2-1	NA	TRBD2	CASRSGDHNEQFF	TGTGCCAGCCGTAGCGGGGACCACAATGAGCAGTTCTTC
TRBV27	TRBJ2-3	NA	NA	CASTTAGNPTDTQYF	TGTGCCAGCACGACGGCGGGTAATCCCACAGATACGCAGTATTTT
TRBV7-8	TRBJ2-2	NA	NA	CASSPRQGRAGELFF	TGTGCCAGCAGCCCCAGGCAGGGCCGCGCCGGGGAGCTGTTTTTT
TRBV20-1	TRBJ2-2	few	NA	CSAMSSQRLGAGELFF	TGCAGTGCTATGAGTTCCCAACGCCTTGGGGCCGGGGAGCTGTTTTTT
TRBV27	TRBJ2-3	many	TRBD2	CASMNGGIGPSTDTQYF	TGTGCCAGCATGAACGGGGGGATCGGGCCTAGCACAGATACGCAGTATTTT
TRBV20-1	TRBJ1-5	few	TRBD1	CSARDWQGDNQPQHF	TGCAGTGCTAGAGATTGGCAGGGGGACAATCAGCCCCAGCATTTT
TRBV12-3/TRBV12-4	TRBJ1-2	many	NA	CASSFLSTWQGDGYTF	TGTGCCAGCAGTTTTCTCTCTACGTGGCAGGGAGATGGCTACACCTTC
TRBV7-2	TRBJ2-7	many	NA	CASSFSDGAYEQYF	TGTGCCAGCAGCTTCTCAGACGGGGCCTACGAGCAGTACTTC
TRBV7-2	TRBJ1-1	many	NA	CASSIGQMNTEAFF	TGTGCCAGCAGCATCGGACAGATGAACACTGAAGCTTTCTTT
TRBV12-3/TRBV12-4	TRBJ2-3	few	NA	CASSPSFIPPGTQYF	TGTGCCAGCAGTCCCTCCTTTATTCCTCCAGGTACGCAGTATTTT
TRBV11-1	TRBJ2-2	few	TRBD2	CASSLPQTSGGSNTGELFF	TGTGCCAGCAGCTTACCCCAGACTAGCGGGGGGTCGAACACCGGGGAGCTGTTTTTT
TRBV18	TRBJ1-3	NA	NA	CASSLGVSSGNTIYF	TGTGCCAGCTCACTCGGGGTCTCATCTGGAAACACCATATATTTT
TRBV5-1	TRBJ1-1	NA	NA	CASSLSQGDTEAFF	TGCGCCAGCAGCCTGTCACAGGGTGACACTGAAGCTTTCTTT
TRBV12-3/TRBV12-4	TRBJ2-7	many	NA	CASTKSDVTYEQYF	TGTGCCAGCACCAAGTCGGACGTCACCTACGAGCAGTACTTC
TRBV5-1	TRBJ2-1	many	NA	CASSKLNEQFF	TGCGCCAGCAGCAAACTCAATGAGCAGTTCTTC
TRBV24-1	TRBJ2-3	few	NA	CATSDFVGDTQYF	TGTGCCACCAGTGATTTCGTAGGTGATACGCAGTATTTT
TRBV6-1	TRBJ2-7	many	TRBD1	CASSPDRGHHEQYF	TGTGCCAGCAGTCCGGACAGGGGGCACCACGAGCAGTACTTC
TRBV29-1	TRBJ2-3	few	TRBD2	CSVGGTSGATDTQYF	TGCAGCGTTGGAGGAACTAGCGGGGCCACAGATACGCAGTATTTT
TRBV7-9	TRBJ2-5	NA	TRBD1	CASSLLAQGVRGETQYF	TGTGCCAGCAGCTTATTGGCCCAGGGGGTGAGAGGGGAGACCCAGTACTTC
TRBV6-5	TRBJ1-2	few	NA	CASSYDPANYGYTF	TGTGCCAGCAGTTACGATCCAGCTAACTATGGCTACACCTTC
TRBV7-2	TRBJ2-5	few	TRBD2	CASSLRFRQRGQETQYF	TGTGCCAGCAGCTTACGGTTCCGGCAGCGGGGCCAAGAGACCCAGTACTTC
TRBV4-1	TRBJ2-5	few	NA	CASSQESAFQETQYF	TGCGCCAGCAGCCAAGAGTCGGCTTTTCAAGAGACCCAGTACTTC
TRBV6-5	TRBJ2-6	many	NA	CASSKTRHLSSGANVLTF	TGTGCCAGCAGCAAGACACGACACCTTAGCTCTGGGGCCAACGTCCTGACTTTC
TRBV20-1	TRBJ1-6	NA	NA	CSASGTPGGSARSYNSPLHF	TGCAGTGCTAGCGGAACCCCGGGGGGCAGTGCGAGGTCCTATAATTCACCCCTCCACTTT
TRBV12-3/TRBV12-4	TRBJ2-2	NA	TRBD1	CASRRTGISGELFF	TGTGCCAGCAGGAGGACAGGGATCTCCGGGGAGCTGTTTTTT
TRBV7-2	TRBJ2-2	few	NA	CASRWGRRHTGELFF	TGTGCCAGCAGATGGGGCAGGCGCCACACCGGGGAGCTGTTTTTT
TRBV28	TRBJ2-1	NA	TRBD1	CASSPLDRAANEQFF	TGTGCCAGCAGTCCGCTCGACAGGGCGGCCAATGAGCAGTTCTTC
TRBV4-1	TRBJ2-5	NA	NA	CASSQGLVETQYF	TGCGCCAGCAGCCAAGGACTAGTGGAGACCCAGTACTTC
TRBV10-3	TRBJ2-3	NA	NA	CAISELAGRVDTQYF	TGTGCCATCAGTGAGCTGGCGGGGCGGGTAGATACGCAGTATTTT
TRBV9	TRBJ1-2	NA	NA	CASSVFTRLNYGYTF	TGTGCCAGCAGCGTATTTACGCGGCTTAACTATGGCTACACCTTC
TRBV29-1	TRBJ1-1	NA	NA	CSVDVWNTEAFF	TGCAGCGTTGACGTCTGGAACACTGAAGCTTTCTTT
TRBV29-1	TRBJ2-2	many	NA	CSVSGTVNTGELFF	TGCAGCGTTTCCGGGACGGTGAACACCGGGGAGCTGTTTTTT
TRBV28	TRBJ1-2	few	NA	CASSFAQSYGYTF	TGTGCCAGCAGTTTTGCACAGTCTTATGGCTACACCTTC
TRBV7-2	TRBJ1-4	NA	NA	CASSFQGSTEKLFF	TGTGCCAGCAGCTTTCAGGGGTCCACTGAAAAACTGTTTTTT
TRBV6-5	TRBJ1-5	many	TRBD1	CASSYSIPGQGDQPQHF	TGTGCCAGCAGTTACTCGATTCCGGGACAGGGGGATCAGCCCCAGCATTTT
TRBV4-1	TRBJ1-5	NA	NA	CASSQSTGPSNQPQHF	TGCGCCAGCAGCCAATCAACAGGTCCGAGCAATCAGCCCCAGCATTTT
TRBV10-2	TRBJ2-1	NA	NA	CASSGKFSPNEQFF	TGCGCCAGCAGTGGGAAATTCTCACCCAATGAGCAGTTCTTC
TRBV3-1	TRBJ2-3	NA	NA	CASSPQLGADTQYF	TGTGCCAGCAGCCCTCAGCTGGGGGCAGATACGCAGTATTTT
TRBV28	TRBJ1-6	NA	TRBD1	CATGQGNNSPLHF	TGTGCCACCGGACAGGGTAACAATTCACCCCTCCACTTT
TRBV6-2/TRBV6-3	TRBJ2-1	few	NA	CASSRGLNRVEFF	TGTGCCAGCAGCCGCGGATTGAACAGGGTGGAGTTCTTC
TRBV10-3	TRBJ2-3	NA	TRBD1	CAISGGTGGDTQYF	TGTGCCATCAGTGGAGGGACAGGAGGAGATACGCAGTATTTT
TRBV24-1	TRBJ2-4	NA	NA	CATSEGPWDIQYF	TGTGCCACCAGTGAAGGGCCTTGGGACATTCAGTACTTC
TRBV10-1	TRBJ2-1	NA	NA	CASSESRGPTYNEQFF	TGCGCCAGCAGTGAGTCGCGGGGGCCAACCTACAATGAGCAGTTCTTC
TRBV18	TRBJ2-5	few	TRBD1	CASSRTGGQETQYF	TGTGCCAGCTCACGGACAGGGGGCCAAGAGACCCAGTACTTC